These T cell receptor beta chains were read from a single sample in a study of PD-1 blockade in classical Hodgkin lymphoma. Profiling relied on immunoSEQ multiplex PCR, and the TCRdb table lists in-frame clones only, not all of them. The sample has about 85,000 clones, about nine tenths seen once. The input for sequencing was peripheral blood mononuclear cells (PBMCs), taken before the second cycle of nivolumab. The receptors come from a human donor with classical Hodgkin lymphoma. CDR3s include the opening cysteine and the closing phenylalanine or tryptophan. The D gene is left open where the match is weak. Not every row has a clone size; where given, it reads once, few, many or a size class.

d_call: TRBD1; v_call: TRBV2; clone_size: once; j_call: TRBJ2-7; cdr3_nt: TGTGCCAGCACTAACAGGGGCGCATCCTACGAGCAGTACTTC; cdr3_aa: CASTNRGASYEQYF
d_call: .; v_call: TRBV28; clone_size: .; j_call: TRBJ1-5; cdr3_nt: TGTGCCAGCAGTTTAGGAGGTGGTATTAGCAATCAGCCCCAGCATTTT; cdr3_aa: CASSLGGGISNQPQHF
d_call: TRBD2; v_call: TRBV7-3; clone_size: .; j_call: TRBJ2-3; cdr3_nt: TGTGCCAGCAGCTTAAATGCAGCGGGAAGCACAGATACGCAGTATTTT; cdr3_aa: CASSLNAAGSTDTQYF
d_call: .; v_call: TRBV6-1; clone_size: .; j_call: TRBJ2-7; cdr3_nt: TGTGCCAGCAGTGAAGCGCGGGGCGACATAACCTACGAGCAGTACTTC; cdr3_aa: CASSEARGDITYEQYF
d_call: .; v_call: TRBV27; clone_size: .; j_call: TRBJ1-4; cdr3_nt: TGTGCCAGCAGTTTCGAGAATGAAAAACTGTTTTTT; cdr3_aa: CASSFENEKLFF
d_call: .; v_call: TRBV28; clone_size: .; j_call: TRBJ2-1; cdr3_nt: TGTGCCATAAAGGGCGGGATACCTCTCGATGAGCAGTTCTTC; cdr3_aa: CAIKGGIPLDEQFF
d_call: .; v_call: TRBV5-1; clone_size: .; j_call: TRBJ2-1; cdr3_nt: TGCGCCAGCAGCTTGGCCGTGGATCTCGAGCAGTTCTTC; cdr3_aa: CASSLAVDLEQFF
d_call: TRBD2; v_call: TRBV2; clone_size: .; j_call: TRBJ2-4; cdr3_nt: TGTGCCAGCGCTGAGGTCCTAGCGGGGCGACTAGCCAAAAACATTCAGTACTTC; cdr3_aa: CASAEVLAGRLAKNIQYF
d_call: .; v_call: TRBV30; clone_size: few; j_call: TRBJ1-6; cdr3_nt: TGTGCCTGGATGCAGAGCTCCTATAATTCACCCCTCCACTTT; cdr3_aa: CAWMQSSYNSPLHF
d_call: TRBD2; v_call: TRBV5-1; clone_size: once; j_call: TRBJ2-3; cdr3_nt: TGCGCCAGCAGCACCTGGACTAGTCGCCCAGATACGCAGTATTTT; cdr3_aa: CASSTWTSRPDTQYF
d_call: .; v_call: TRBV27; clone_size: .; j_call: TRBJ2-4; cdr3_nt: TGTGCCACCTCACTCCCCCGGGGGGCCAAAAACATTCAGTACTTC; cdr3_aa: CATSLPRGAKNIQYF
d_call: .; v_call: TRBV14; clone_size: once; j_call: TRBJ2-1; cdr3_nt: TGTGCCAGCAGCCACCCTAATCTAGGCGGTTCCTCCTACAATGAGCAGTTCTTC; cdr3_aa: CASSHPNLGGSSYNEQFF
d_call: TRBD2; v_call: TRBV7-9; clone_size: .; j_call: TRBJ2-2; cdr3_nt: TGTGCCAGCAGCCATCCCCGGACTAGCTACCTGGGGGAGCTGTTTTTT; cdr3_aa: CASSHPRTSYLGELFF
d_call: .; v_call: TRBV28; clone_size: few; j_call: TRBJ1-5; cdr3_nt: TGTGCCAGCAACAGAGGCCCCAATCAGCCCCAGCATTTT; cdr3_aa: CASNRGPNQPQHF
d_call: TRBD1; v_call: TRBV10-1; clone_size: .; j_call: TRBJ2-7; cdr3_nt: TGCGCCAGCAGTCTGACAGGGCAAGACGAGCAGTACTTC; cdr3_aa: CASSLTGQDEQYF
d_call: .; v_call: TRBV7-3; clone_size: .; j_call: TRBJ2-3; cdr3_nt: TGTGCCAGCAGCTTAGGGCCAGGGGTTGAGGATACGCAGTATTTT; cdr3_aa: CASSLGPGVEDTQYF
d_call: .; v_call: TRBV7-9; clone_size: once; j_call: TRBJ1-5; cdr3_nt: TGTGCCAGCAGGGGATCTTACAATCAGCCCCAGCATTTT; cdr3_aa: CASRGSYNQPQHF
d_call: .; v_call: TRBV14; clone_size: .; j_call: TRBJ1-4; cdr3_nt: TGTGCCAGCAGCCAAGATCGGGGGGCGGCAGGGGAAAAACTGTTTTTT; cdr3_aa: CASSQDRGAAGEKLFF
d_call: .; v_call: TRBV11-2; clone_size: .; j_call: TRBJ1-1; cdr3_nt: TGTGCCAGCAGCCGAAGAGCGACCTCATCGCACACTGAAGCTTTCTTT; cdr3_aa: CASSRRATSSHTEAFF
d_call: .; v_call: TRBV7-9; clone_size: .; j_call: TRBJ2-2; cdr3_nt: TGTGCCAGCAGCTTACCCCCGAGACTATCACTCAACACCGGGGAGCTGTTTTTT; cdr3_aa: CASSLPPRLSLNTGELFF
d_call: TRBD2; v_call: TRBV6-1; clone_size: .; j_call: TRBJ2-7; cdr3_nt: TGTGCCAGCAGGCTGGGACTAGCGGGAGAGTTTGAGCAGTACTTC; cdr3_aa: CASRLGLAGEFEQYF
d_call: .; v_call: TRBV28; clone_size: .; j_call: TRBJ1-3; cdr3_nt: TGTGCCAGCCACTTACAGAACTCTGGAAACACCATATATTTT; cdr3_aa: CASHLQNSGNTIYF
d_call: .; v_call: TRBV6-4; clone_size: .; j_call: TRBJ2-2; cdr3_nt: TGTGCCAGCAGTGATAGCAGGGTTACCGGGGAGCTGTTTTTT; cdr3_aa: CASSDSRVTGELFF
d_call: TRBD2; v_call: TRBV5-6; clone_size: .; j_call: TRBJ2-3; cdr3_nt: TGTGCCACCCGACTAGCGGGGAGGGGAGACACGCAGTATTTT; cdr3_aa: CATRLAGRGDTQYF
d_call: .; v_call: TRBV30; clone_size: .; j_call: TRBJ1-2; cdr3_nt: TGTGCCTGGAGCCCAGGAAACTATGGCTACACCTTC; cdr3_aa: CAWSPGNYGYTF
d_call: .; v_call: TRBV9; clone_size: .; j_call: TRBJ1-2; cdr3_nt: TGTGCCAGCAGCGTAGACCGGGATGGCTACACCTTC; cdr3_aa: CASSVDRDGYTF